This T cell receptor (beta chain) comes out of a study of cytomegalovirus exposure and HLA in healthy donors. Study-level findings and limits: The investigators catalogued 164 TCR beta chains as cytomegalovirus-associated. In a later analysis, donors in an Asian-associated ancestry cluster reportedly had fewer N-insertions in productive TCRs than the cohort mean.

As for this clone: Its antigen remains unidentified.

Primers: 60 Vbeta forward and 13 Jbeta reverse. Here immunoSEQ multiplex PCR was the method, and the copy in TCRdb shows in-frame clones only, minus some. The sample has under 150,000 clones, about 80% seen once. V lost 3 bases, J lost 0 bases, and 17 bases lay in between. Looked up from germline, CDR1 is SGHTA and CDR2 is FQGNSA. The CDR3 spans 18 residues. This clonotype originated in a woman aged 40 to 50 in good health and CMV-seropositive. The V gene is TRBV7-2, the J gene TRBJ1-4; the D is unclear. The material sequenced was PBMCs. DNA for the CDR3: TGTGCCAGCAGCTTCAGCGTAGGGCGGGATGCAACTAATGAAAAACTGTTTTTT. Protein sequence: CASSFSVGRDATNEKLFF. Full variable domain (remainder filled in from reference TRBV7-2 and TRBJ1-4): GAGVSQSPSNKVTEKGKDVELRCDPISGHTALYWYRQSLGQGLEFLIYFQGNSAPDKSGLPSDRFSAERTGGSVSTLTIQRTQQEDSAVYLCASSFSVGRDATNEKLFFGSGTQLSVL.